This entry is about one T cell receptor (beta chain). Its antigen is unknown. The sample is drawn from a study of T cell responses to AZD1222 COVID-19 vaccine. This CDR3 region has 15 residues. Per germline, CDR1 MNHEY and CDR2 SVGAGI. Deletions cut 7 bases from V and 0 bases from J, with 13 bases between. Findings and limits, study-wide: Repertoire sampling occurred only after the peak T cell response. Across spike, vaccine-associated CD4 TCRs were found, dominant at 160-218 and 743-854. Females made up more of the donors, who were largely white British, and clonal diversity may have come out too low. Vaccination with two AZD1222 doses was followed by a rise in Spike-specific TCR breadth and depth.

Generated by immunoSEQ multiplex PCR, the TCRdb table keeps only in-frame clones and is missing some. Of more than 85,000 clones in the sample, around nine tenths are singletons; the top ten hold 15%. The receptor comes from an adult who received the AZD1222 COVID-19 vaccine. Material: peripheral blood, obtained 28 days after the second AZD1222 dose. The V and J genes are TRBV6-5 and TRBJ1-5; D gene ambiguous. The CDR3: CASIAFEYSNQPQHF. In DNA, the CDR3 is TGTGCCAGCATCGCCTTCGAATATAGCAATCAGCCCCAGCATTTT.